The clone carrying this T cell receptor (beta chain) was seen more than once but under ten times. As yet, its antigen is unknown. V was cut by 5 bases and J by 4 bases, with 12 bases left in between. The CDR3 loop spans 13 amino acids. Germline assignment: CDR1 SGHTA and CDR2 FQGNSA. TCRdb fed the RT-PCR reads into MiXCR, producing one record per CDR3 protein. The sample includes about 620,000 distinct CDR3 sequences, approximately 12% seen only once; the top ten take about 10%. These data belong to a study of response to subunit inactivated influenza vaccine. Study-level points and caveats: The authors offered the suggestion that each seasonal influenza vaccination recruits few new T cells.

The source is a man aged 45-65 years who received an inactivated influenza vaccine. This chain connects TRBV7-2 to TRBJ2-7; no firm D call. The sample consisted of PBMCs from blood, taken on the day of vaccination. The DNA of the CDR3 is TGTGCCAGCAGCCCCCCCGTTGGGTACGAGCAGTACTTC. It encodes CASSPPVGYEQYF.